Listed here are 24 T cell receptor beta chains from one sample, sequenced in a study of T cell responses to AZD1222 COVID-19 vaccine (dated by TCRdb to about 2021). The library came from the immunoSEQ multiplex PCR assay. TCRdb limited this immuneACCESS table to in-frame rearrangements with V and J called. A share of clones is missing; checked studies link under half to unresolved V genes, and the rest is unexplained. For this sample the table gives roughly 70,000 clones, of which 85% were detected only once. 20% of the sample is in the top ten clones. The time point label, as the study defines it: baseline before first vaccination. This specimen consisted of peripheral blood, obtained on day 0 of AZD1222 vaccination. These TCRs come from an adult in good health.

V gene TRBV15 combines with J gene TRBJ1-5, with D unclear. V was cut by 0 bases and J by 6 bases, with 0 bases left in between. In germline, CDR1 is LNHNV, CDR2 YYDKDF (reference sequence). CDR3 length: 11 residues. This chain's CDR3 is CATSRDQPQHF. CDR3 nucleotides: TGTGCCACCAGCAGAGATCAGCCCCAGCATTTT.

The chain joins TRBV6-5 to TRBJ1-2, with a tentative D call TRBD1 (5 bases). The length of the CDR3 is 13 residues. Trimming took off 8 bases at V and 5 bases at J, with 15 bases between the two ends. Germline V gene lookup returns CDR1 MNHEY and CDR2 SVGAGI. The CDR3 DNA reads as TGTGCCAGCGGCCAAGGGGTAGGGTATGGCTACACCTTC. Translation gives CASGQGVGYGYTF.

J is TRBJ1-1 and V is TRBV5-5; tentative D call: TRBD1 (5 bases). Trimming shortened V by 6 bases and J by 0 bases, and 12 bases separated the two germline ends. Germline V gene lookup returns CDR1 SGHKS and CDR2 YYEKEE (reference sequence). This CDR3 has 14 amino acids. CDR3 residues: CASTLVGVNTEAFF. The CDR3 DNA follows: TGTGCCAGCACCCTTGTAGGGGTGAACACTGAAGCTTTCTTT.

The gene calls are TRBV6-5 and TRBJ1-4, with D perhaps matching TRBD1 (5 bases). Germline lookup yields CDR1 MNHEY and CDR2 SVGAGI. This CDR3 has 15 residues. V was trimmed by 6 bases and J by 7 bases, leaving 18 bases between them. The CDR3 loop reads CASSPGLRRGEKLFF. The DNA of the CDR3 is TGTGCCAGCAGCCCCGGACTTCGAAGGGGTGAAAAACTGTTTTTT.

This chain connects TRBV7-8 to TRBJ2-2; D may match TRBD1 or TRBD2 (6 bases each). Germline V gene lookup returns CDR1 SGHVS and CDR2 FQNEAQ. V lost 5 bases and J lost 0, with 13 bases in between. CDR3 length: 16 residues. DNA of the CDR3: TGTGCCAGCAGCATGGGGGGCAGAGCGAACACCGGGGAGCTGTTTTTT. Translating gives CASSMGGRANTGELFF.

The chain carries TRBV6-1 and TRBJ2-7; D may be TRBD2 (5 bases). The CDR3 is 16 amino acids. Per germline, CDR1 MNHNS and CDR2 SASEGT. V lost 4 bases and J 2 bases, leaving 18 bases between the germline ends. In DNA form, the CDR3 reads TGTGCCAGCAGTGCCCCGATTGGGCGGGTGACCTACGAGCAGTACTTC. Encoded protein: CASSAPIGRVTYEQYF.

This chain uses TRBV19 with TRBJ1-2; tentative D call: TRBD1 (6 bases). The germline V gene has CDR1 LNHDA and CDR2 SQIVND (reference sequence). This CDR3 has 13 residues. With 5 bases removed from V and 6 bases from J, the gap between germline ends came to 13 bases. The CDR3 DNA is TGTGCCAGTAGTTGGGGGGCGGCGGATGGCTACACCTTC. This gives the protein CASSWGAADGYTF.

The chain has TRBV7-3 and TRBJ1-6; no definite D call. V was cut by 4 bases and J by 4 bases, with 8 bases left in between. Germline CDR1 SGHTA, CDR2 FQGTGA. The CDR3 is made up of 14 amino acids. The CDR3 region is CASSSDGYNSPLHF. In DNA, the CDR3 is TGTGCCAGCAGCTCGGACGGGTATAATTCACCCCTCCACTTT.

The chain recombines TRBV27 with TRBJ2-3, with unresolved D. Germline assignment: CDR1 MNHEY and CDR2 SMNVEV (reference sequence). CDR3 length: 11 residues. Trimming left V 9 bases short and J 3 bases short, with 7 bases between. CDR3 sequence reads: CASGVTDTQYF. In nucleotides, the CDR3 is TGTGCCAGTGGGGTGACAGATACGCAGTATTTT.

The genes are TRBV6-1 and TRBJ1-3; D possibly corresponds to TRBD1 (5 bases). The CDR3 is made up of 16 amino acids. The V and J ends lost 2 bases and 4 bases respectively, with 15 bases between them. CDR1 MNHNS and CDR2 SASEGT come from the germline V gene. The CDR3 loop is CASSETGTARGNTIYF. The CDR3 DNA reads as TGTGCCAGCAGTGAAACGGGGACCGCCAGAGGAAACACCATATATTTT.

The chain couples TRBV6-5 to TRBJ1-1; D not certain. CDR1 and CDR2 from the germline V gene are MNHEY and SVGAGI. There are 13 residues in the CDR3. Trimming pared 6 bases from V and 6 bases from J, leaving 14 bases between. CDR3 nucleotide sequence: TGTGCCAGCAGCCGGGTCGGGGAGGCTGAAGCTTTCTTT. Its protein is CASSRVGEAEAFF.

V is TRBV15 and J is TRBJ2-1; 9 bases map to TRBD2. Unmatched junction bases numbered 14, after V lost 0 bases and J lost 5 bases. CDR1 and CDR2 from the germline V gene are LNHNV and YYDKDF (reference sequence). This CDR3 has 19 residues. Here the CDR3 reads CATSRDPPESGRYHNEQFF. The CDR3 coding sequence is TGTGCCACCAGCAGAGACCCCCCCGAAAGCGGGAGGTACCACAATGAGCAGTTCTTC.

V is TRBV2 and J is TRBJ1-2; D might be TRBD1 (5 bases). This CDR3 contains 14 residues. CDR1 and CDR2 from the germline V gene are SNHLY and FYNNEI. Deletions cut 6 bases from V and 0 bases from J, with 11 bases between. The CDR3 sequence is CASSTQVSNYGYTF. The CDR3 coding sequence is TGTGCCAGCAGCACACAGGTCTCTAACTATGGCTACACCTTC.

The CDR3 protein is CASSKEGIGVGETQYF. CDR3 in DNA: TGTGCCAGCAGCAAAGAAGGGATCGGGGTTGGAGAGACCCAGTACTTC. The chain employs TRBV21-1 and TRBJ2-5; the D call TRBD2 from the table was never checked on the DNA. TRBV21-1 is an annotated pseudogene. The CDR3 extends over 16 amino acids.

This clone was counted a single time. This chain links TRBV13 with TRBJ1-1; no clear D. Germline V CDR1 and CDR2: PRHDT, FYEKMQ (reference sequence). Trimming took 1 base from V and 6 from J, leaving 9 bases between them. This CDR3 contains 13 residues. CDR3 sequence reads: CASSLVLAPEAFF. As DNA, the CDR3 is TGTGCCAGCAGCTTAGTTTTGGCCCCTGAAGCTTTCTTT.

V gene TRBV6-5 combines with J gene TRBJ2-2; no reliable D call. The V gene's germline CDR1 is MNHEY and CDR2 SVGAGI. The CDR3 runs 14 residues. The germline V and J ends were trimmed by 9 bases and 3 bases, with 14 bases remaining between them. The CDR3 here is CASHQGPHTGELFF. CDR3 bases: TGTGCCAGTCACCAAGGTCCACACACCGGGGAGCTGTTTTTT.

This clone was seen a single time. The rearrangement uses TRBV9 and TRBJ2-7; 11 bases map to TRBD2. The V segment lost 0 bases and the J segment 2 bases; nucleotides outside the gene matches: 19. CDR3 size: 21 residues. Germline CDR1 reads SGDLS; CDR2 reads YYNGEE. The CDR3 region is CASSVGSLIAGGPGVTYEQYF. The DNA of the CDR3 is TGTGCCAGCAGCGTAGGCTCGCTAATAGCGGGAGGGCCCGGAGTAACCTACGAGCAGTACTTC.

The chain employs TRBV15 and TRBJ1-2; the D gene is possibly TRBD1 (5 bases). The CDR3 is 15 amino acids. The V gene's germline CDR1 is LNHNV and CDR2 YYDKDF (reference sequence). Between the trimmed V and J ends, which lost 0 bases and 7 bases, there was a span of 15 bases. The CDR3 is CATSRDPAGQSGYTF. The DNA for the CDR3 is TGTGCCACCAGCAGAGATCCAGCAGGGCAGAGTGGCTACACCTTC.

The chain is built from TRBV18 and TRBJ1-1, with 7 bases fitting TRBD1. J lost 3 bases, V lost 0 bases, and 4 bases had no gene match. Per germline, CDR1 KGHSH and CDR2 LQKENI. The CDR3 consists of 15 residues. Here the CDR3 reads CASSPPRGRDTEAFF. CDR3 bases: TGTGCCAGCTCACCACCGAGGGGGCGGGACACTGAAGCTTTCTTT.

The chain recombines TRBV5-1 with TRBJ2-3; tentative D call: TRBD1 (6 bases). V was cut by 4 bases and J by 2 bases, with 14 bases left in between. CDR1 and CDR2 (germline): SGHRS, YFSETQ. CDR3 length: 15 amino acids. CDR3: CASSTYGQHTDTQYF. CDR3 coding DNA: TGCGCCAGCAGCACTTATGGACAGCACACAGATACGCAGTATTTT. Full variable domain (remainder filled in from reference TRBV5-1 and TRBJ2-3): KAGVTQTPRYLIKTRGQQVTLSCSPISGHRSVSWYQQTPGQGLQFLFEYFSETQRNKGNFPGRFSGRQFSNSRSEMNVSTLELGDSALYLCASSTYGQHTDTQYFGPGTRLTVL.

V is TRBV6-5 and J is TRBJ1-2; D unclear. Germline assignment: CDR1 MNHEY and CDR2 SVGAGI. The CDR3 sequence is 13 residues long. With 6 bases removed from V and 3 bases from J, the gap between germline ends came to 11 bases. CDR3 sequence reads: CASSPIGYYGYTF. CDR3 sequence (DNA): TGTGCCAGCAGCCCGATAGGCTACTATGGCTACACCTTC.

This clone was observed a few times. This CDR3 reads CASSLDQGGSVTGSPLHF. In DNA, the CDR3 is TGTGCCAGCAGCTTAGATCAAGGGGGTTCGGTAACGGGTTCACCCCTCCACTTT. The chain uses TRBV11-3 and TRBJ1-6, with a possible D match to TRBD1 (6 bases). The germline V gene has CDR1 SGHNT and CDR2 YENEEA. The CDR3 totals 18 residues. Trimming removed 0 bases from V and 9 bases from J, with 21 bases in between.

The rearrangement uses TRBV15 and TRBJ1-1, with D unclear. Germline values: CDR1 LNHNV, CDR2 YYDKDF (reference sequence). Trimming left V 1 base short and J 8 bases short, with 11 bases between. The CDR3 contains 13 residues. CDR3 amino acids: CATSRGTNAEAFF. CDR3 bases: TGTGCCACCAGCAGAGGTACAAACGCAGAAGCTTTCTTT.

The V and J genes are TRBV7-6 and TRBJ1-6; weak D call: TRBD1 (5 bases). Germline V gene sequence: CDR1 SGHVS, CDR2 FNYEAQ. V lost 5 bases, J lost 9 bases, and 20 bases lay in between. The CDR3 spans 16 residues. The CDR3 DNA sequence: TGTGCCAGCAGCCTTTCCTTCAGGGAGAATAGTTCACCCCTCCACTTT. Its protein is CASSLSFRENSSPLHF.